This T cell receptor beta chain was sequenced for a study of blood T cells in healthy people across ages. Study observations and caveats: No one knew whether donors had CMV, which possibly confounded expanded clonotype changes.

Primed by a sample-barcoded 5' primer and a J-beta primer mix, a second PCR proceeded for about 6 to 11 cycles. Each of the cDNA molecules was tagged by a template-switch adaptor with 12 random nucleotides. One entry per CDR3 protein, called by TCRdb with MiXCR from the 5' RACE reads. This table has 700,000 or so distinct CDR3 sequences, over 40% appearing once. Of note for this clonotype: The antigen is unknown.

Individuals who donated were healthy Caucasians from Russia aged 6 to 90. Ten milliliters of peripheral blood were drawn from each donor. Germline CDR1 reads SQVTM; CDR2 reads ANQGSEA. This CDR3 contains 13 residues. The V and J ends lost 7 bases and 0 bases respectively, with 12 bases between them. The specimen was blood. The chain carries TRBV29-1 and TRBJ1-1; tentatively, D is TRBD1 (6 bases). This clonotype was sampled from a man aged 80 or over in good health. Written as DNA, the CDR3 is TGCAGCGCTGGGGGACAAATGAACACTGAAGCTTTCTTT. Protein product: CSAGGQMNTEAFF.